The clone carrying this T cell receptor (beta chain) turned up a few times. This record belongs to a study of T-cell reconstitution after alpha-beta-depleted transplantation in children. Germline values: CDR1 SNHLY, CDR2 FYNNEI. The CDR3 length is 16 residues. V was cut by 6 bases and J by 1 base, with 15 bases left in between. Preparation of the TCRbeta library used unique molecular identifiers. TCRdb used MiXCR to reprocess the PCR reads, holding one entry per CDR3 protein. This table has hundreds of thousands of distinct CDR3 sequences, about 10% appearing once. Source: PBMCs from the stem cell graft donor, taken from the stem cell graft. This rearrangement joins TRBV2 to TRBJ2-2; no clear D. The TCR originated in a human donor who donated a stem cell graft to a child with acute myeloid leukemia. CDR3 in amino acids: CASSPSQAVNTGELFF. In DNA form, the CDR3 reads TGTGCCAGCAGCCCCTCGCAGGCGGTGAACACCGGGGAGCTGTTTTTT. The full variable domain, rest sourced from reference TRBV2 and TRBJ2-2, is EPEVTQTPSHQVTQMGQEVILRCVPISNHLYFYWYRQILGQKVEFLVSFYNNEISEKSEIFDDQFSVERPDGSNFTLKIRSTKLEDSAMYFCASSPSQAVNTGELFFGEGSRLTVL.